What follows are 7 T cell receptor beta chains derived from one specimen sequenced in a study of blood T cell repertoires in COVID-19 (dated by TCRdb to 2020 to 2021). The library relied on the immunoSEQ multiplex PCR assay. TCRdb mirrors the immuneACCESS table, restricted to in-frame sequences. Some clones are absent from its copies; in checked studies, under half trace to an unresolved V gene, and the reason for the others is unknown. A total of around 140,000 clones appear in this sample, around 90% of them only once. The ten largest clones take up about 2% of the sample. Sequencing used peripheral blood. These receptor sequences come from a man in his 70s with acute or convalescent COVID-19.

The V call is TRBV6-1, the J call TRBJ2-7; 7 bases match TRBD1. Germline V gene sequence: CDR1 MNHNS, CDR2 SASEGT. The junction had 8 bases not matched to a gene; V was cut back by 2 bases and J by 4 bases. The CDR3 extends over 15 amino acids. CDR3 loop: CASSEPGRGSYEQYF. The DNA of the CDR3 is TGTGCCAGCAGTGAACCCGGCAGGGGGTCTTACGAGCAGTACTTC.

V gene TRBV19 combines with J gene TRBJ1-5, with 11 nucleotides matching TRBD1. J lost 4 bases, V lost 6 bases, and 8 bases had no gene match. The germline CDR1 and CDR2 sequences are LNHDA and SQIVND (reference sequence). The CDR3 spans 16 residues. CDR3 amino acids: CASRSGTGGYNQPQHF. The CDR3 DNA reads as TGTGCCAGTAGAAGCGGGACAGGGGGATATAATCAGCCCCAGCATTTT.

V and J are TRBV21-1 and TRBJ1-2; the table's D call TRBD1 went unverified against the DNA. TRBV21-1 represents a pseudogene. This CDR3 is built from 15 residues. The CDR3 nucleotides are TGTGCCAGCAGCAAAGGTCAGGGCGGCGACTATGGCTACACCTTC. Its translation: CASSKGQGGDYGYTF.

The V and J genes are TRBV3-1 (or the pseudogene TRBV3-2) and TRBJ1-1; D remains ambiguous. The CDR3 runs 14 residues. The V gene lost 1 base and the J gene lost 0 bases, with 6 bases spanning the gap. CDR1 is LGHDT, CDR2 YNNKEL, per germline (reference sequence). The CDR3 loop is CASSQGPLNTEAFF. The DNA for the CDR3 is TGTGCCAGCAGCCAAGGGCCGTTGAACACTGAAGCTTTCTTT.

The rearrangement uses TRBV28 and TRBJ1-6; no reliable D call. This CDR3 has 13 residues. CDR1 and CDR2 (germline): MDHEN, SYDVKM. V was trimmed by 6 bases and J by 11 bases, leaving 14 bases between them. This CDR3 is CASSPGKMAPLHF. The CDR3 DNA reads TGTGCCAGCAGCCCGGGGAAGATGGCACCCCTCCACTTT.

This chain uses TRBV7-2 with TRBJ1-3; D possibly corresponds to TRBD1 (6 bases). The length of the CDR3 is 13 residues. In germline, CDR1 is SGHTA, CDR2 FQGNSA. Trimming left V 3 bases short and J 4 bases short, with 7 bases between. The CDR3 nucleotides read TGTGCCAGCAGCTTTGGGACAGGAAACACCATATATTTT. Its protein product is CASSFGTGNTIYF.

This clone was seen only once. V is TRBV4-1 and J is TRBJ2-5; TRBD1 aligns across 7 bases. The CDR3 extends over 15 amino acids. J was trimmed by 2 bases and V by 0 bases; bases with no gene match: 3. Germline assignment: CDR1 MGHRA and CDR2 YSYEKL. The CDR3 protein is CASSQEVDRQETQYF. Here the CDR3 DNA reads TGCGCCAGCAGCCAAGAGGTGGACAGGCAAGAGACCCAGTACTTC.